The clone carrying this T cell receptor (beta chain) has more than one count but fewer than ten. The germline V gene has CDR1 DFQATT and CDR2 SNEGSKA (reference sequence). The CDR3 is 16 amino acids. V lost 6 bases and J lost 4; bases outside the gene matches: 8. TCRbeta library construction was performed incorporating unique molecular identifiers. Using its own MiXCR run on the PCR reads, TCRdb lists one record per CDR3 protein. The data contain approximately 200,000 distinct CDR3 sequences, roughly 15% of them singletons. The source of the sample is a study of T-cell reconstitution after alpha-beta-depleted transplantation in children.

The chain carries TRBV20-1 and TRBJ2-3; 15 bases match TRBD2. The sample here was PBMCs from the stem cell graft donor, taken from the stem cell graft. The receptor comes from a human donor who donated a stem cell graft to a child with acute lymphoblastic leukemia. The CDR3 region is CSAPPGLAGGSDTQYF. CDR3 in DNA: TGCAGTGCCCCGCCGGGACTAGCGGGAGGATCAGATACGCAGTATTTT.